Each of the 3 T cell receptor beta chains below was sequenced from the same sample in a study of T cell repertoires in ileal Crohn's disease. Generated by immunoSEQ multiplex PCR, the TCRdb table keeps only in-frame clones and is missing some. The sample has around 15,000 clones; nearly 90% are singletons. Sequencing was performed on ileal tissue. The receptors originated from an adult with Crohn's disease.

V and J are TRBV28 and TRBJ2-7, with D uncertain. Trimming took 3 bases from V and 3 from J, leaving 9 bases between them. The CDR3 is 13 residues long. Germline CDR1 and CDR2: MDHEN and SYDVKM. CDR3 sequence (DNA): TGTGCCAGCAGTTTGGGTCTAGACTACGAGCAGTACTTC. Amino acid sequence: CASSLGLDYEQYF. The complete variable domain, with remaining parts taken from reference TRBV28 and TRBJ2-7, reads DVKVTQSSRYLVKRTGEKVFLECVQDMDHENMFWYRQDPGLGLRLIYFSYDVKMKEKGDIPEGYSVSREKKERFSLILESASTNQTSMYLCASSLGLDYEQYFGPGTRLTVT.

This clone was detected only a few times. Here the CDR3 reads CSVQGRSGANVLTF. CDR3 sequence (DNA): TGCAGCGTACAGGGGAGGTCTGGGGCCAACGTCCTGACTTTC. The chain employs TRBV29-1 and TRBJ2-6; D is possibly TRBD1 (7 bases). Trimming took 6 bases from V and 1 from J, leaving 10 bases between them. This CDR3 is built from 14 residues. The germline V gene encodes CDR1 SQVTM and CDR2 ANQGSEA.

The chain links TRBV7-8 to TRBJ2-6; TRBD1 matches 10 bases. The CDR3 covers 18 residues. Germline V gene sequence: CDR1 SGHVS, CDR2 FQNEAQ. V dropped 3 bases and J dropped 0; count of bases not matched to a gene: 5. The CDR3 sequence: CASSLRDRGPSGANVLTF. The CDR3 DNA follows: TGTGCCAGCAGCTTGCGGGACAGGGGACCCTCTGGGGCCAACGTCCTGACTTTC.